A selection of T cell receptor beta chains follows, all from one sample in a study of cytomegalovirus exposure and HLA in healthy donors. Assay used: immunoSEQ multiplex PCR; TCRdb lists only in-frame clones, some missing. The sample holds 100,000 to 120,000 clones; around 66% are singletons and the top ten take roughly 8.3%. Sequencing used PBMCs. All receptors derive from a man aged 18 to 29 in good health and CMV-seropositive. The CDR3 runs from the conserved cysteine through the conserved F or W. Fields, in order: D gene, V gene, clone size, J gene, CDR3 DNA, CDR3 protein. The D gene is left open where the match is weak. Size tells how often a clone was seen (once, few, many) or the class of an expanded clone, and some rows leave it out.

D gene: NA
V gene: TRBV5-1
clone size: NA
J gene: TRBJ1-2
CDR3 DNA: TGCGCCAGCAGCTTGGGGGGGGAGAATTATGGCTACACCTTC
CDR3 protein: CASSLGGENYGYTF

D gene: TRBD2
V gene: TRBV28
clone size: NA
J gene: TRBJ2-7
CDR3 DNA: TGTGCCAGCAGTTTGCGGGGGGCGGGCGAGCAGTACTTC
CDR3 protein: CASSLRGAGEQYF

D gene: NA
V gene: TRBV13
clone size: NA
J gene: TRBJ1-2
CDR3 DNA: TGTGCCAGCAGCTCGAGGGGGAGCGGCTACACCTTC
CDR3 protein: CASSSRGSGYTF

D gene: TRBD1
V gene: TRBV2
clone size: NA
J gene: TRBJ1-2
CDR3 DNA: TGTGCCAGCTTGCCCCAAGGACAGGGACCGGCTGGCTACACCTTC
CDR3 protein: CASLPQGQGPAGYTF

D gene: TRBD1
V gene: TRBV6-5
clone size: NA
J gene: TRBJ2-5
CDR3 DNA: TGTGCCAGCAGGCGATCAGCGACAGGGGGCGAGACCCAGTACTTC
CDR3 protein: CASRRSATGGETQYF

D gene: TRBD2
V gene: TRBV27
clone size: NA
J gene: TRBJ2-3
CDR3 DNA: TGTGCCAGCAGCTCCGGACTAGCGGGGGACACAGATACGCAGTATTTT
CDR3 protein: CASSSGLAGDTDTQYF

D gene: TRBD1
V gene: TRBV7-6
clone size: few
J gene: TRBJ1-2
CDR3 DNA: TGTGCCAGCAGCTTCGTCGAGGGACAGGGGGCGGATTATGGCTACACCTTC
CDR3 protein: CASSFVEGQGADYGYTF

D gene: NA
V gene: TRBV5-1
clone size: NA
J gene: TRBJ1-1
CDR3 DNA: TGCGCCAGCAGCCCTGGCGGGCAGGTTAACGCTGAAGCTTTCTTT
CDR3 protein: CASSPGGQVNAEAFF

D gene: NA
V gene: TRBV4-1
clone size: NA
J gene: TRBJ2-1
CDR3 DNA: TGCGCCAGCAGCGAGGGAGGGGGGGCCTCCTACAATGAGCAGTTCTTC
CDR3 protein: CASSEGGGASYNEQFF

D gene: NA
V gene: TRBV4-1
clone size: NA
J gene: TRBJ1-5
CDR3 DNA: TGCGCCAGCAGCCAAGTCTCCGCGTTCGGTCAGCCCCAGCATTTT
CDR3 protein: CASSQVSAFGQPQHF

D gene: TRBD1
V gene: TRBV28
clone size: NA
J gene: TRBJ1-2
CDR3 DNA: TGTGCCAGCAGGGACAGGGGGGGGGACACCTTC
CDR3 protein: CASRDRGGDTF

D gene: NA
V gene: TRBV9
clone size: NA
J gene: TRBJ1-2
CDR3 DNA: TGTGCCAGCAGCGTAGATCCCCGTTACTATGGCTACACCTTC
CDR3 protein: CASSVDPRYYGYTF

D gene: NA
V gene: TRBV19
clone size: NA
J gene: TRBJ2-4
CDR3 DNA: TGTGCCAGTAAACTCCGCAGGGGGGAAAACATTCAGTACTTC
CDR3 protein: CASKLRRGENIQYF

D gene: TRBD2
V gene: TRBV28
clone size: NA
J gene: TRBJ2-7
CDR3 DNA: TGTGCCAGCAGTTGGACTAGCGGGGGCCGCTACGAGCAGTACTTC
CDR3 protein: CASSWTSGGRYEQYF

D gene: TRBD1
V gene: TRBV30
clone size: once
J gene: TRBJ2-2
CDR3 DNA: TGTGCCTGGAGCCAGACAGGGTACACCGGGGAGCTGTTTTTT
CDR3 protein: CAWSQTGYTGELFF

D gene: NA
V gene: TRBV2
clone size: NA
J gene: TRBJ2-5
CDR3 DNA: TGTGCCAGCAGCGGGGAAATACAAGAGACCCAGTACTTC
CDR3 protein: CASSGEIQETQYF

D gene: NA
V gene: TRBV29-1
clone size: NA
J gene: TRBJ2-5
CDR3 DNA: TGCAGCGTTCGGCACAGGGTTGAAGAGCAGTACTTC
CDR3 protein: CSVRHRVEEQYF

D gene: NA
V gene: TRBV29-1
clone size: few
J gene: TRBJ1-1
CDR3 DNA: TGCAGCGTTGAACCCAGGGGGAACACTGAAGCTTTCTTT
CDR3 protein: CSVEPRGNTEAFF

D gene: NA
V gene: TRBV29-1
clone size: NA
J gene: TRBJ1-1
CDR3 DNA: TGCAGCGTTGTGAGGCCCACCGGTCACACTGAAGCTTTCTTT
CDR3 protein: CSVVRPTGHTEAFF

D gene: NA
V gene: TRBV6-5
clone size: NA
J gene: TRBJ2-7
CDR3 DNA: TGTGCCAGCAAGGCATCAAGCGGTGGGGTCTCCGAGCAGTACTTC
CDR3 protein: CASKASSGGVSEQYF

D gene: NA
V gene: TRBV5-1
clone size: NA
J gene: TRBJ2-1
CDR3 DNA: TGCGCCAGCAAAGAGAGAACAGGGCGCTCCTACAATGAGCAGTTCTTC
CDR3 protein: CASKERTGRSYNEQFF

D gene: TRBD1
V gene: TRBV19
clone size: NA
J gene: TRBJ1-4
CDR3 DNA: TGTGCCAGTGCATCGACCGGGACAGGGGATGAAAAACTGTTTTTT
CDR3 protein: CASASTGTGDEKLFF